The 2 T cell receptor beta chains below were found in one sample sequenced in a study of Graves' ophthalmopathy and Graves' hyperthyroidism. RNA transcripts yielded amplified TCR beta CDR3 regions. HTBI primers were used in a first-round RT-PCR, which preceded a second-round multiplex PCR. TCRdb passed the multiplex PCR reads through MiXCR, listing each CDR3 protein once. The sample contains 300,000 to 500,000 distinct CDR3 sequences, roughly 15% of which appear only once. The sample consisted of peripheral blood. The receptors derive from a woman aged 18-35 years with stable Graves' hyperthyroidism.

This clonotype appeared many times. This chain uses TRBV7-9 with TRBJ2-5; 10 bases are shared with TRBD1. Germline CDR1 SEHNR, CDR2 FQNEAQ (reference sequence). Trimming cost V 5 bases and J 4 bases; bases outside gene matches: 10. The CDR3 spans 16 residues. The CDR3 DNA sequence: TGTGCCAGCAGCCCACCTGACAGGGGGCTTCGAGAGACCCAGTACTTC. Its protein product is CASSPPDRGLRETQYF.

In this sample, this clonotype turned up many times. This chain links TRBV6-2 or TRBV6-3 with TRBJ1-6, with TRBD1 identical over 9 bases. Germline-derived CDR1 and CDR2 are MNHEY and SVGEGT. CDR3 length: 14 residues. The ends lost 5 bases at V and 9 bases at J; junction bases unmatched: 5. CDR3: CASSRDRESSPLHF. The DNA for the CDR3 is TGTGCCAGCAGTCGGGACAGGGAATCTTCACCCCTCCACTTT.